The 31 T cell receptor beta chains given below trace back to one sample, sequenced in a study of blood T cell repertoires in COVID-19. The method was immunoSEQ multiplex PCR; TCRdb's version includes in-frame clones alone and lacks a portion of them. In the table there are some 130,000 clones, about 90% of which are singletons. The material sequenced was peripheral blood. The receptors here all came from a woman aged 45-60 years who had recovered from COVID-19.

The rearrangement uses TRBV13 and TRBJ2-7; D is possibly TRBD2 (5 bases). Germline CDR1 reads PRHDT; CDR2 reads FYEKMQ (reference sequence). Trimming removed 4 bases at V and 5 bases at J, with 21 bases between. This CDR3 has 16 amino acids. CDR3 sequence reads: CASSSRFGLSYHEQYF. The CDR3 DNA sequence: TGTGCCAGCAGCTCCCGATTCGGACTGAGCTACCACGAGCAGTACTTC.

The V and J genes are TRBV14 and TRBJ2-7, with 10 bases matching TRBD2. The CDR3 is 18 residues long. Looked up from germline, CDR1 is SGHDN and CDR2 is FVKESK. With 4 bases clipped from V and 3 bases from J, the junction kept 15 bases outside the gene matches. CDR3 DNA sequence: TGTGCCAGCAGCCCGGGACTAGCGTGGTCCTGGGGGTACTACGAGCAGTACTTC. Translation gives CASSPGLAWSWGYYEQYF.

The chain uses TRBV5-5 and TRBJ2-2; 10 bases are a match to TRBD2. The germline CDR1 and CDR2 sequences are SGHKS and YYEKEE (reference sequence). CDR3 length: 17 residues. Trimming took 3 bases from V and 3 from J; bases not matched to a gene: 8. The CDR3: CASSSTRLAGYTGELFF. The CDR3 DNA sequence: TGTGCCAGCAGCTCTACTAGACTAGCGGGCTACACCGGGGAGCTGTTTTTT.

This chain connects TRBV5-6 to TRBJ2-1; TRBD2 matches 12 bases. Germline V lookup: CDR1 SGHDT, CDR2 YYEEEE. There are 15 residues in the CDR3. V lost 3 bases, J lost 9 bases, and 7 bases stayed unmatched. The DNA for the CDR3 is TGTGCCAGCAGCTCCCGACTAGCGGGAGACATTGAGCAGTTCTTC. Translation: CASSSRLAGDIEQFF.

CDR3 in amino acids: CASRPSGTGGDAFF. CDR3 sequence (DNA): TGTGCCAGCAGACCCTCCGGGACAGGGGGAGATGCTTTCTTT. The rearrangement joins TRBV19 to TRBJ1-1; 11 bases align to TRBD1. The V segment lost 9 bases and the J segment 11 bases; nucleotides outside the gene matches: 14. The CDR3 runs 14 residues. Germline V gene sequence: CDR1 LNHDA, CDR2 SQIVND (reference sequence).

This sequence joins TRBV6-1 and TRBJ1-5; 9 nucleotides line up with TRBD1. Germline CDR1 is MNHNS and CDR2 is SASEGT. J lost 7 bases, V lost 3 bases, and 7 bases had no gene match. This CDR3 spans 15 amino acids. The CDR3: CASSDRDRVSQPQHF. The CDR3 DNA sequence: TGTGCCAGCAGTGACCGGGACAGGGTGTCCCAGCCCCAGCATTTT.

This clone is a singleton in its sample. The genes are TRBV28 and TRBJ2-6, with D tentatively TRBD1 (5 bases). CDR1 is MDHEN and CDR2 is SYDVKM in the germline V gene. V was clipped by 7 bases and J by 3 bases, with 10 bases between them. This CDR3 comprises 14 residues. The CDR3 nucleotides are TGTGCCAGCACCTCCCAGGGTGGGGCCAACGTCCTGACTTTC. It translates to CASTSQGGANVLTF.

The rearrangement links TRBV29-1 to TRBJ2-2, with D maybe TRBD2 (6 bases). The CDR3 loop spans 17 amino acids. CDR1 SQVTM and CDR2 ANQGSEA come from the germline V gene. Trimming left V 0 bases short and J 7 bases short, with 21 bases between. CDR3 amino acids: CSVEDLRTGRESGELFF. CDR3 DNA sequence: TGCAGCGTTGAAGATCTTCGCACCGGGAGAGAAAGCGGGGAGCTGTTTTTT.

The V call is TRBV19, the J call TRBJ1-5; 12 bases map to TRBD1. CDR1 is LNHDA, CDR2 SQIVND, per germline (reference sequence). Germline trimming cut 7 bases from V and 0 bases from J; bases unmatched to any gene: 4. The CDR3 is 16 amino acids. The CDR3 region has the DNA TGTGCCAGTAAGGGGACAGGGGGCTATAGCAATCAGCCCCAGCATTTT. Residues: CASKGTGGYSNQPQHF.

This chain joins TRBV2 and TRBJ2-7, with 11 positions matching TRBD2. The germline V gene has CDR1 SNHLY and CDR2 FYNNEI. V was clipped by 6 bases and J by 6 bases; unmatched bases: 10. This CDR3 contains 15 residues. CDR3 DNA: TGTGCCAGCAGAGATAGCGGGAGGGCCCCGTTCGAGCAGTACTTC. Its translation: CASRDSGRAPFEQYF.

The V call is TRBV2, the J call TRBJ1-5; perhaps TRBD1 as D (5 bases). Trimming removed 6 bases at V and 3 bases at J, with 12 bases between. The CDR3 contains 14 residues. The V gene's germline CDR1 is SNHLY and CDR2 FYNNEI. Here the CDR3 DNA reads TGTGCCAGCAGCCGCGACGGACACAATCAGCCCCAGCATTTT. Translation: CASSRDGHNQPQHF.

The chain uses TRBV5-1 and TRBJ1-3; D unclear. This CDR3 is built from 12 residues. Looked up from germline, CDR1 is SGHRS and CDR2 is YFSETQ. Trimming stripped 9 bases from V and 2 bases from J, with 9 bases between. CDR3 DNA: TGCGCCACCGGGGATCCTGGAAACACCATATATTTT. It codes for CATGDPGNTIYF.

V and J are TRBV6-5 and TRBJ2-7; D ambiguous. Germline V lookup: CDR1 MNHEY, CDR2 SVGAGI. The CDR3 has 12 amino acids. Between the trimmed V and J ends, which lost 8 bases and 0 bases, there was a span of 8 bases. This CDR3 reads CASSRISYEQYF. The CDR3 nucleotides are TGTGCCAGCTCCAGGATCTCCTACGAGCAGTACTTC.

The V and J genes are TRBV12-3 or TRBV12-4 and TRBJ2-5; D perhaps matches TRBD1 (5 bases). This CDR3 contains 13 residues. V was clipped by 6 bases and J by 1 base, with 9 bases between them. The CDR3 sequence is CASRIDSQETQYF. The DNA of the CDR3 is TGTGCCAGCAGGATTGACAGCCAAGAGACCCAGTACTTC.

The rearrangement links TRBV5-5 to TRBJ2-5, with TRBD2 matching 12 bases. The CDR3 runs to 17 residues. Germline V lookup: CDR1 SGHKS, CDR2 YYEKEE (reference sequence). The trim removed 7 bases at V and 4 bases at J, leaving 14 bases unmatched. As DNA, the CDR3 is TGTGCCAGCCAGCTTGTCCCTCTAGCGGGAGGGCCAGAGACCCAGTACTTC. It yields the protein CASQLVPLAGGPETQYF.

The chain has TRBV18 and TRBJ2-7, with TRBD2 matching over 8 bases. The CDR3 loop spans 14 amino acids. After removal of 3 bases from V and 7 bases from J, the junction contained 8 bases not matched to a gene. Germline CDR1 KGHSH, CDR2 LQKENI. The CDR3 reads CASSPSGGAGEQYF. DNA of the CDR3: TGTGCCAGCTCACCTTCGGGGGGGGCGGGAGAGCAGTACTTC.

This sequence joins TRBV5-1 and TRBJ2-1, with a tentative D call TRBD2 (6 bases). CDR1 and CDR2 from the germline V gene are SGHRS and YFSETQ. V was pared by 4 bases and J by 9 bases, with 17 bases between. This CDR3 is 14 amino acids long. The CDR3 region is CASSPVGASVEQFF. The CDR3, as DNA: TGCGCCAGCAGCCCGGTAGGGGCTAGCGTTGAGCAGTTCTTC.

The rearrangement links TRBV10-3 to TRBJ1-4; D is uncertain. CDR3 length: 14 residues. Trimming took 3 bases from V and 6 from J, leaving 11 bases between them. The germline gives CDR1 ENHRY, CDR2 SYGVKD. CDR3 loop: CAISDSRSDEKLFF. The CDR3 DNA reads as TGTGCCATCAGTGATTCGAGATCTGATGAAAAACTGTTTTTT.

This chain joins TRBV5-1 and TRBJ2-1; TRBD2 matches at 7 bases. Germline CDR1 is SGHRS and CDR2 is YFSETQ. V lost 4 bases to trimming and J lost 5 bases; unmatched junction nucleotides: 3. The CDR3 runs to 13 residues. CDR3 sequence reads: CASSPGGDNEQFF. The CDR3 nucleotides are TGCGCCAGCAGCCCTGGGGGGGACAATGAGCAGTTCTTC.

The V call is TRBV7-9, the J call TRBJ1-3; D possibly corresponds to TRBD1 (6 bases). From germline, CDR1 is SEHNR and CDR2 FQNEAQ (reference sequence). There are 18 residues in the CDR3. Deletions cut 1 base from V and 0 bases from J, with 16 bases between. CDR3 nucleotide sequence: TGTGCCAGCAGCTTAGGGACTGGCGGACAGAGCTCTGGAAACACCATATATTTT. Protein product: CASSLGTGGQSSGNTIYF.

In its sample, this clone was seen once. The V gene is TRBV3-1 (or the pseudogene TRBV3-2), the J gene TRBJ2-3; 7 nucleotides agree with TRBD2. CDR3 size: 17 residues. Per germline, CDR1 LGHDT and CDR2 YNNKEL (reference sequence). V was pared by 4 bases and J by 1 base, with 11 bases of the junction left unmatched. The CDR3 spells CASSLRASGVGTDTQYF. The CDR3 nucleotides are TGTGCCAGCAGCCTAAGGGCCAGCGGGGTAGGCACAGATACGCAGTATTTT.

Relative to its sample, this clone is medium-sized (0.01 to 0.1%). The chain couples TRBV2 to TRBJ1-5; D not certain. This CDR3 is built from 16 residues. Germline V gives CDR1 SNHLY, CDR2 FYNNEI. V shed 0 bases and J shed 3 bases, with 12 bases lying between them. This chain's CDR3 is CASSEAGGFVNQPQHF. CDR3 nucleotides: TGTGCCAGCAGTGAAGCGGGAGGGTTCGTCAATCAGCCCCAGCATTTT.

The chain is built from TRBV7-8 and TRBJ2-1, with 8 bases that match TRBD2. V was pared by 0 bases and J by 9 bases, with 7 bases of the junction left unmatched. The length of the CDR3 is 15 residues. Germline CDR1 reads SGHVS; CDR2 reads FQNEAQ. DNA for the CDR3: TGTGCCAGCAGCTTAGCAGGTTCGGGAGGGGGTGAGCAGTTCTTC. Its translation is CASSLAGSGGGEQFF.

The chain uses TRBV18 and TRBJ1-3; 7 nucleotides align to TRBD1. Germline lookup yields CDR1 KGHSH and CDR2 LQKENI. V dropped 2 bases and J dropped 3; count of bases not matched to a gene: 1. The CDR3 consists of 14 residues. The CDR3, as DNA: TGTGCCAGCTCACCAAGGGGGCTTGGAAACACCATATATTTT. Translating gives CASSPRGLGNTIYF.

The J gene is TRBJ1-1, the V gene TRBV4-3, with 8 positions matching TRBD1. CDR1 and CDR2 from the germline V gene are LGHNA and YSLEER. V was clipped by 4 bases and J by 1 base; unmatched bases: 5. The CDR3 totals 15 residues. The CDR3 DNA sequence: TGCGCCAGCAGCCCCGGACAGGGAAAGAACACTGAAGCTTTCTTT. It specifies CASSPGQGKNTEAFF.

The chain couples TRBV14 to TRBJ2-7; TRBD2 might be the D (5 bases). Trimming took off 3 bases at V and 3 bases at J, with 15 bases between the two ends. The CDR3 runs to 15 residues. CDR1 SGHDN and CDR2 FVKESK come from the germline V gene. CDR3 nucleotides: TGTGCCAGCAGCCACCTGGCGGGCAGTAACTACGAGCAGTACTTC. It is translated as CASSHLAGSNYEQYF. Full variable domain (rest looked up from reference TRBV14 and TRBJ2-7): EAGVTQFPSHSVIEKGQTVTLRCDPISGHDNLYWYRRVMGKEIKFLLHFVKESKQDESGMPNNRFLAERTGGTYSTLKVQPAELEDSGVYFCASSHLAGSNYEQYFGPGTRLTVT.

The chain employs TRBV29-1 and TRBJ2-1; 9 nucleotides agree with TRBD2. CDR3 size: 12 residues. In germline, CDR1 is SQVTM, CDR2 ANQGSEA. V gave up 7 bases and J gave up 8 bases; unmatched junction bases: 6. The CDR3 region has the DNA TGCAGCGGGAATAGCGGGAGCTATGAGCAGTTCTTC. Translation: CSGNSGSYEQFF.

The rearrangement uses TRBV10-3 and TRBJ2-7; 7 nucleotides match TRBD2. The CDR3 has 14 amino acids. Germline V CDR1 and CDR2: ENHRY, SYGVKD. V was pared by 2 bases and J by 5 bases, with 6 bases of the junction left unmatched. The CDR3 loop is CAISEQGGVDEQYF. CDR3 DNA sequence: TGTGCCATCAGTGAGCAGGGAGGGGTGGACGAGCAGTACTTC.

V usage is TRBV2 and J usage is TRBJ1-2; the D gene is possibly TRBD1 (6 bases). The V gene's germline CDR1 is SNHLY and CDR2 FYNNEI. This CDR3 region has 12 residues. V dropped 7 bases and J dropped 5 bases, with 11 bases sitting between them. Written as DNA, the CDR3 is TGTGCCAGCATGCCCACAGGGTATGGCTACACCTTC. Amino acid sequence: CASMPTGYGYTF.

CDR3 amino acids: CASSPGTGADFGNTIYF. The CDR3 nucleotides read TGCGCCAGCAGCCCCGGGACAGGGGCAGATTTTGGAAACACCATATATTTT. The chain employs TRBV4-3 and TRBJ1-3, with TRBD1 matching 10 bases. CDR1 is LGHNA and CDR2 is YSLEER in the germline V gene. Trimming removed 4 bases from V and 3 bases from J; junction bases left unmatched: 9. This CDR3 contains 17 residues.

CDR3: CASSFTGLGNTIYF. The CDR3 DNA is TGTGCCAGCAGTTTCACAGGGTTAGGAAACACCATATATTTT. The rearrangement joins TRBV27 to TRBJ1-3, with D perhaps matching TRBD1 (6 bases). V was clipped by 3 bases and J by 4 bases, with 10 bases between them. Germline V gives CDR1 MNHEY, CDR2 SMNVEV (reference sequence). The CDR3 runs to 14 residues.